Below are 16 T cell receptor beta chains sequenced from a single sample in a study of regulatory T cells in long-lasting Graves disease. Sequencing libraries for TCR beta were prepared with iRepertoire HTBI primers and Arm-PCR of CDR3 regions. A single record per CDR3 protein comes from TCRdb applying MiXCR to the multiplex PCR reads. The data show about 290,000 distinct CDR3 sequences, around 20% seen once. Regarding time point: persistent/refractory GD, antithyroid drugs over 5 years with positive TRAb. PBMC-extracted RNA yielded the TCR library. This specimen consisted of peripheral blood mononuclear cells (PBMCs), obtained when the disease was refractory, from a patient treated with antithyroid drugs. The source is a female donor with Graves disease.

This clonotype occurred a few times. V gene TRBV19 combines with J gene TRBJ2-5; 11 bases are shared with TRBD2. The CDR3 is 20 amino acids. V lost 7 bases, J lost 3 bases, and 22 bases stayed unmatched. From germline, CDR1 is LNHDA and CDR2 SQIVND (reference sequence). DNA of the CDR3: TGTGCCAGTACCCCCTACGGGCCGACTAGCGGGATGATGCGTAAAGAGACCCAGTACTTC. Translating gives CASTPYGPTSGMMRKETQYF.

V is TRBV9 and J is TRBJ2-1, with TRBD1 matching over 10 bases. The CDR3 is 14 residues long. V shed 4 bases, J shed 9 bases, and the junction held 7 bases outside the gene matches. Germline CDR1 and CDR2: SGDLS and YYNGEE. CDR3 in DNA: TGTGCCAGCAGCCTCGGACAGGGGGTGGGTGAGCAGTTCTTC. Translating it yields CASSLGQGVGEQFF. The complete variable domain, with remaining parts taken from reference TRBV9 and TRBJ2-1, reads DSGVTQTPKHLITATGQRVTLRCSPRSGDLSVYWYQQSLDQGLQFLIQYYNGEERAKGNILERFSAQQFPDLHSELNLSSLELGDSALYFCASSLGQGVGEQFFGPGTRLTVL.

This chain uses TRBV6-1 with TRBJ1-1; D call uncertain. CDR1 is MNHNS and CDR2 is SASEGT in the germline V gene. Trimming left V 8 bases short and J 0 bases short, with 16 bases between. The CDR3 length is 15 residues. In DNA form, the CDR3 reads TGTGCCAGCTCGATGAACAGCCTTATGAACACTGAAGCTTTCTTT. It codes for CASSMNSLMNTEAFF.

In this sample, this clonotype turned up many times. V and J are TRBV2 and TRBJ1-2; perhaps TRBD1 as D (5 bases). The CDR3 extends over 12 amino acids. The V end lost 6 bases, the J end lost 0 bases, and 5 bases lay between the germline ends. Per germline, CDR1 SNHLY and CDR2 FYNNEI. CDR3 loop: CASRTANYGYTF. The CDR3 bases are TGTGCCAGCAGGACAGCTAACTATGGCTACACCTTC.

The V call is TRBV20-1, the J call TRBJ1-6; 10 nucleotides align to TRBD1. V dropped 5 bases and J dropped 7; count of bases not matched to a gene: 2. The CDR3 spans 13 residues. CDR1 is DFQATT, CDR2 SNEGSKA, per germline (reference sequence). This CDR3 reads CSARDRGNSPLHF. CDR3 DNA sequence: TGCAGTGCTCGGGACAGGGGAAATTCACCCCTCCACTTT.

This clonotype has only a few counts. The chain joins TRBV20-1 to TRBJ1-1; D is perhaps TRBD1 (5 bases). The CDR3 contains 13 residues. V was cut by 7 bases and J by 4 bases, with 16 bases left in between. Germline V CDR1 and CDR2: DFQATT, SNEGSKA (reference sequence). CDR3 in amino acids: CSVTGGEGTEAFF. DNA for the CDR3: TGCAGTGTTACAGGTGGGGAGGGCACTGAAGCTTTCTTT.

The rearrangement links TRBV7-2 to TRBJ1-2, with 9 bases lining up with TRBD1. This CDR3 has 13 amino acids. Germline CDR1 SGHTA, CDR2 FQGNSA. V trimming: 8 bases; J trimming: 5 bases; junction bases outside the gene matches: 6. The CDR3 reads CASGSGQGYGYTF. The CDR3, as DNA: TGTGCCAGCGGCTCCGGACAGGGGTATGGCTACACCTTC.

This clonotype was seen at least ten times. The V call is TRBV15, the J call TRBJ1-1; possible D gene TRBD1, 6 bases. The CDR3 is made up of 15 amino acids. Per germline, CDR1 LNHNV and CDR2 YYDKDF (reference sequence). V lost 4 bases and J 5 bases, leaving 17 bases between the germline ends. The CDR3 DNA reads as TGTGCCACCAGCATGTCGGGACATAGGGGGACTGAAGCTTTCTTT. Amino acid sequence: CATSMSGHRGTEAFF.

About this clonotype: A read error is possible here, since a much larger clone lies one base away. The chain is built from TRBV6-2 or TRBV6-3 and TRBJ2-7; D unresolved. The CDR3 consists of 13 residues. CDR1 MNHEY and CDR2 SVGEGT come from the germline V gene. The CDR3 region has the DNA TGTGCCAGCAGTTACAAGCCCCCCTACGAGCAGTGCTTC. Translation gives CASSYKPPYEQCF.

This clonotype was seen only a few times. CDR3 loop: CASSVEPGTGHIQYF. For the CDR3, the DNA is TGTGCCAGCAGCGTAGAGCCCGGGACAGGGCACATTCAGTACTTC. V is TRBV9 and J is TRBJ2-4; 9 bases are a match to TRBD1. CDR1 and CDR2 (germline): SGDLS, YYNGEE. Trimming cost V 0 bases and J 8 bases; bases outside gene matches: 6. The CDR3 totals 15 residues. Full variable domain (remainder filled in from reference TRBV9 and TRBJ2-4): DSGVTQTPKHLITATGQRVTLRCSPRSGDLSVYWYQQSLDQGLQFLIQYYNGEERAKGNILERFSAQQFPDLHSELNLSSLELGDSALYFCASSVEPGTGHIQYFGAGTRLSVL.

This clonotype was detected ten times or more. The V gene is TRBV6-1, the J gene TRBJ2-5; the D gene is possibly TRBD2 (5 bases). Germline lookup yields CDR1 MNHNS and CDR2 SASEGT. V was cut by 7 bases and J by 3 bases, with 21 bases left in between. The CDR3 consists of 16 residues. Written as DNA, the CDR3 is TGTGCCAGCACCTTCGGTGAGGGTCCGTTTGAAGAGACCCAGTACTTC. Translation gives CASTFGEGPFEETQYF.

In this sample, this clonotype turned up many times. The chain has TRBV5-1 and TRBJ1-2, with no clear D. V gave up 4 bases and J gave up 0 bases, with 13 bases separating them. The germline gives CDR1 SGHRS, CDR2 YFSETQ. The CDR3 extends over 15 amino acids. The CDR3, as DNA: TGCGCCAGCAGCCCCGCGGGCCCAGCTAACTATGGCTACACCTTC. Protein sequence: CASSPAGPANYGYTF.

Many counts were recorded for this clonotype. The chain carries TRBV2 and TRBJ2-2; 7 positions agree with TRBD2. Looked up from germline, CDR1 is SNHLY and CDR2 is FYNNEI. The length of the CDR3 is 20 residues. V shed 8 bases and J 5 bases; nucleotides not matched to a gene: 26. CDR3 DNA: TGTGCCAGCGTCGCGAACCGGGTCCCAGCATTGGGGGGAGGGACCGGGGAGCTGTTTTTT. Protein sequence: CASVANRVPALGGGTGELFF.

The chain joins TRBV19 to TRBJ1-6; TRBD1 agrees at 9 bases. J gave up 10 bases and V 11 bases, and 9 bases lay outside the gene matches. Germline V gives CDR1 LNHDA, CDR2 SQIVND (reference sequence). The CDR3 contains 13 residues. CDR3 nucleotides: TGTGCCTGCCTGGGACAGGGCGGGTCACCCCTCCACTTT. It codes for CACLGQGGSPLHF.

The gene calls are TRBV4-1 and TRBJ1-1, with D possibly being TRBD1 (5 bases). The V end lost 3 bases, the J end lost 5 bases, and 28 bases lay between the germline ends. There are 19 residues in the CDR3. Germline V gene lookup returns CDR1 MGHRA and CDR2 YSYEKL. In DNA, the CDR3 is TGCGCCAGCAGCCACGCAGGGAGGTTGTTGGAATTAGTAAGGACTGAAGCTTTCTTT. This sequence encodes CASSHAGRLLELVRTEAFF.

This clonotype was seen more than once but under ten times. The chain has TRBV12-3 or TRBV12-4 and TRBJ2-3; D is unclear. There are 12 residues in the CDR3. Trimming stripped 4 bases from V and 6 bases from J, with 8 bases between. The CDR3 DNA reads as TGTGCCAGCAGTTGGTCCGACGATACGCAGTATTTT. Translated, it gives CASSWSDDTQYF.